This paragraph covers one T cell receptor (beta chain) sequence. The time point is: patch test 3, about 24 weeks after DPC sensitization. The treatment is: therapeutic diphenylcyclopropenone sensitization with weekly scalp DPC. Germline CDR1 and CDR2: MNHNS and SASEGT. Trimming took 3 bases from V and 1 from J, leaving 0 bases between them. The length of the CDR3 is 12 residues. The data belong to a study of human T cells and chemical hapten exposure. Study information: Upper inner arm skin measuring roughly 2 cm by roughly 2 cm received 2% DPC for sensitization.

TCRdb itself ran the RACE reads through MiXCR, one entry per CDR3 protein. This sample has tens of thousands of distinct CDR3 sequences, with roughly a tenth found just once. The receptor was derived from a woman aged 50 to 60 with alopecia areata. Some clones in this sample may be carry-over from other donors' samples. The rearrangement uses TRBV6-1 and TRBJ2-2; D is unclear. Sequencing used whole blood, obtained in connection with sensitization to the hapten diphenylcyclopropenone (DPC). DNA for the CDR3: TGTGCCAGCAGTGAGAACACCGGGGAGCTGTTTTTT. Amino acid sequence: CASSENTGELFF.